Listed below are T cell receptor beta chains from one sample, sequenced in a study of human T cells and chemical hapten exposure. MiXCR was run by TCRdb on the RACE reads, yielding one entry per CDR3 protein. The sample comprises about 400,000 distinct CDR3 sequences, around 6% of which are singletons, and about 6% rests with the top ten. The sample here was whole blood, taken in connection with sensitization to the hapten diphenylcyclopropenone (DPC). The receptors were gathered from a woman under 30 with alopecia areata. Some clones in this sample may be carry-over from other donors' samples. Each CDR3 is given with its conserved first and last residue. The D gene is left open where the match is weak. Rows give clone size only sometimes, using once, few, many, or a class for an expanded clone.

CDR3aa: CSASLTNQPQHF
CDR3nt: TGCAGTGCTAGTCTAACAAATCAGCCCCAGCATTTT
abundance: few
d_gene: -
j_gene: TRBJ1-5
v_gene: TRBV20-1

CDR3aa: CASTPNEYTGELFF
CDR3nt: TGTGCCAGCACCCCCAATGAATACACCGGGGAGCTGTTTTTT
abundance: few
d_gene: -
j_gene: TRBJ2-2
v_gene: TRBV7-3

CDR3aa: CAEPRGGVSNQPQHF
CDR3nt: TGTGCCGAACCTCGTGGGGGTGTCAGCAATCAGCCCCAGCATTTT
abundance: many
d_gene: -
j_gene: TRBJ1-5
v_gene: TRBV27

CDR3aa: CASSLLGGPSSYEQYF
CDR3nt: TGTGCCAGCAGTTTATTGGGGGGGCCGAGCTCCTACGAGCAGTACTTC
abundance: -
d_gene: -
j_gene: TRBJ2-7
v_gene: TRBV6-5

CDR3aa: CASSPQHVGGSPLHF
CDR3nt: TGTGCCAGCAGCCCCCAGCACGTTGGGGGTTCACCCCTCCACTTT
abundance: many
d_gene: -
j_gene: TRBJ1-6
v_gene: TRBV7-6

CDR3aa: CASSPSGGAAKNIQYF
CDR3nt: TGTGCCAGCAGTCCGTCAGGGGGCGCGGCCAAAAACATTCAGTACTTC
abundance: few
d_gene: TRBD1
j_gene: TRBJ2-4
v_gene: TRBV5-5

CDR3aa: CASSVIRGTEAFF
CDR3nt: TGTGCCAGCAGTGTGATCAGGGGCACTGAAGCTTTCTTT
abundance: many
d_gene: -
j_gene: TRBJ1-1
v_gene: TRBV27

CDR3aa: CASSPTDKEGGYTF
CDR3nt: TGTGCCAGCAGTCCAACCGATAAAGAGGGAGGCTACACCTTC
abundance: few
d_gene: -
j_gene: TRBJ1-2
v_gene: TRBV28

CDR3aa: CATGHGGESEKLFF
CDR3nt: TGTGCCACAGGGCACGGAGGAGAATCCGAAAAACTGTTTTTT
abundance: many
d_gene: -
j_gene: TRBJ1-4
v_gene: TRBV10-3

CDR3aa: CASNPTSGVTDTQYF
CDR3nt: TGTGCCAGCAATCCGACTAGCGGGGTAACAGATACGCAGTATTTT
abundance: few
d_gene: TRBD2
j_gene: TRBJ2-3
v_gene: TRBV2

CDR3aa: CASSYRGPRHF
CDR3nt: TGTGCCAGCAGTTACCGGGGGCCCCGGCATTTT
abundance: few
d_gene: -
j_gene: TRBJ1-5
v_gene: TRBV6-2/TRBV6-3

CDR3aa: CASSQYNNEQFF
CDR3nt: TGTGCCAGCAGCCAATACAACAATGAGCAGTTCTTC
abundance: few
d_gene: -
j_gene: TRBJ2-1
v_gene: TRBV3-1

CDR3aa: CSARTTLAEVTDTQYF
CDR3nt: TGCAGTGCCCGTACGACCCTAGCGGAGGTCACAGATACGCAGTATTTT
abundance: few
d_gene: TRBD2
j_gene: TRBJ2-3
v_gene: TRBV20-1

CDR3aa: CASSSGAANFDTQYF
CDR3nt: TGCGCCAGCAGCTCTGGGGCAGCGAACTTTGATACGCAGTATTTT
abundance: many
d_gene: -
j_gene: TRBJ2-3
v_gene: TRBV5-1

CDR3aa: CASRLHSPTYEQYF
CDR3nt: TGTGCCAGCCGGTTACATAGCCCTACCTACGAGCAGTACTTC
abundance: few
d_gene: -
j_gene: TRBJ2-7
v_gene: TRBV27

CDR3aa: CASNRGPDTEAFF
CDR3nt: TGTGCCAGTAACAGGGGACCGGACACTGAAGCTTTCTTT
abundance: many
d_gene: TRBD1
j_gene: TRBJ1-1
v_gene: TRBV6-5

CDR3aa: CASSATAAETQYF
CDR3nt: TGTGCCAGCAGCGCGACTGCGGCAGAGACCCAGTACTTC
abundance: few
d_gene: -
j_gene: TRBJ2-5
v_gene: TRBV9

CDR3aa: CASSPQGARDNEQFF
CDR3nt: TGTGCCAGCAGTCCCCAGGGGGCTCGGGACAATGAGCAGTTCTTC
abundance: -
d_gene: TRBD1
j_gene: TRBJ2-1
v_gene: TRBV27

CDR3aa: CASSAQGVTEAFF
CDR3nt: TGTGCCAGCAGTGCCCAGGGGGTCACTGAAGCTTTCTTT
abundance: many
d_gene: TRBD1
j_gene: TRBJ1-1
v_gene: TRBV6-1

CDR3aa: CASSSDREETQYF
CDR3nt: TGTGCCAGCAGCTCGGACAGGGAAGAGACCCAGTACTTC
abundance: many
d_gene: TRBD1
j_gene: TRBJ2-5
v_gene: TRBV12-3/TRBV12-4

CDR3aa: CASTPDRANEAFF
CDR3nt: TGTGCCAGCACCCCTGACAGGGCAAATGAAGCTTTCTTT
abundance: few
d_gene: TRBD1
j_gene: TRBJ1-1
v_gene: TRBV2

CDR3aa: CAISVGTGEKLFF
CDR3nt: TGTGCCATCAGTGTCGGGACAGGAGAAAAACTGTTTTTT
abundance: few
d_gene: TRBD1
j_gene: TRBJ1-4
v_gene: TRBV10-3

CDR3aa: CASIGPTGNGYTF
CDR3nt: TGTGCCAGCATAGGGCCGACAGGGAATGGCTACACCTTC
abundance: many
d_gene: TRBD1
j_gene: TRBJ1-2
v_gene: TRBV2

CDR3aa: CASRGGFEAFF
CDR3nt: TGTGCCAGCAGAGGGGGTTTTGAAGCTTTCTTT
abundance: -
d_gene: -
j_gene: TRBJ1-1
v_gene: TRBV3-1

CDR3aa: CASSYSGQGWGSPLHF
CDR3nt: TGTGCCAGCAGTTACTCCGGCCAGGGTTGGGGTTCACCCCTCCACTTT
abundance: -
d_gene: -
j_gene: TRBJ1-6
v_gene: TRBV6-6

CDR3aa: CASSFGHRGTQYF
CDR3nt: TGCGCCAGCAGCTTCGGCCATCGTGGTACGCAGTATTTT
abundance: -
d_gene: -
j_gene: TRBJ2-3
v_gene: TRBV5-1

CDR3aa: CSARRTENTEAFF
CDR3nt: TGCAGTGCCCGACGGACAGAGAACACTGAAGCTTTCTTT
abundance: many
d_gene: -
j_gene: TRBJ1-1
v_gene: TRBV20-1

CDR3aa: CASSPAGTISYEQYF
CDR3nt: TGCGCCAGCAGCCCAGCCGGGACAATTTCCTACGAGCAGTACTTC
abundance: few
d_gene: -
j_gene: TRBJ2-7
v_gene: TRBV4-1

CDR3aa: CASVAPAVSYEQYF
CDR3nt: TGTGCCAGCGTGGCCCCGGCAGTCTCCTACGAGCAGTACTTC
abundance: few
d_gene: -
j_gene: TRBJ2-7
v_gene: TRBV2

CDR3aa: CASSSRQANSPLHF
CDR3nt: TGTGCCAGCAGCTCCCGACAGGCTAATTCACCCCTCCACTTT
abundance: -
d_gene: -
j_gene: TRBJ1-6
v_gene: TRBV7-2

CDR3aa: CSVALGLSSQPQHF
CDR3nt: TGCAGCGTTGCCCTGGGTCTATCGAGCCAGCCCCAGCATTTT
abundance: many
d_gene: -
j_gene: TRBJ1-5
v_gene: TRBV29-1

CDR3aa: CASSSRAGGENGYTF
CDR3nt: TGTGCCAGCAGTTCCCGGGCAGGGGGCGAGAATGGCTACACCTTC
abundance: few
d_gene: TRBD1
j_gene: TRBJ1-2
v_gene: TRBV12-3/TRBV12-4

CDR3aa: CASSPSGDNQPQHF
CDR3nt: TGTGCCAGCAGTCCTTCGGGGGACAATCAGCCCCAGCATTTT
abundance: many
d_gene: -
j_gene: TRBJ1-5
v_gene: TRBV12-3/TRBV12-4

CDR3aa: CASSSWTGIRSNEKLFF
CDR3nt: TGTGCCAGCAGTTCCTGGACAGGAATCCGCTCCAATGAAAAACTGTTTTTT
abundance: -
d_gene: TRBD1
j_gene: TRBJ1-4
v_gene: TRBV12-3/TRBV12-4

CDR3aa: CATSDHSGGAPNTQYF
CDR3nt: TGTGCCACCAGTGATCATAGCGGGGGGGCCCCAAATACGCAGTATTTT
abundance: once
d_gene: TRBD2
j_gene: TRBJ2-3
v_gene: TRBV24-1